The clone carrying this T cell receptor (beta chain) has just a few counts. Its antigen remains unknown. This sample is drawn from a study of regulatory T cells in long-lasting Graves disease. Study-level points and caveats: Persistent disease was associated with favored TRBV28 usage and with favored use of TRBJ1-2 and TRBJ2-5.

Time point in this sample: persistent/refractory GD, antithyroid drugs over 5 years with positive TRAb. PBMCs were the source of the RNA used for TCR sequencing. The TCR beta library used iRepertoire HTBI primers with Arm-PCR amplification of CDR3. Each CDR3 protein gets one entry after TCRdb re-called the multiplex PCR reads with MiXCR. The data hold about 400,000 distinct CDR3 sequences, with roughly 20% observed a single time. Germline CDR1 and CDR2: MNHNS and SASEGT. The CDR3 has 17 amino acids. Germline trimming cut 7 bases from V and 0 bases from J; bases unmatched to any gene: 9. The chain uses TRBV6-1 and TRBJ2-2, with 9 bases aligning to TRBD2. This clonotype was sampled from a female donor with Graves disease. The sequencing here drew on peripheral blood mononuclear cells (PBMCs), taken when the disease was refractory, from a patient treated with antithyroid drugs. This chain's CDR3 is CASISGAGGPNTGELFF. The CDR3 coding sequence is TGTGCCAGCATCTCGGGGGCGGGAGGGCCGAACACCGGGGAGCTGTTTTTT.